The 23 T cell receptor beta chains in this list originate from one sample, sequenced in a study of T cell responses to AZD1222 COVID-19 vaccine. Sequenced by immunoSEQ multiplex PCR; TCRdb stores in-frame clones only, minus some. The table records about 120,000 clones, around 89% of them present only once. The sequencing used peripheral blood, collected on day 0 of AZD1222 vaccination. The receptors were sampled from an adult in good health.

A few counts support this clone. The chain is built from TRBV15 and TRBJ1-2; tentatively, D is TRBD1 (5 bases). The germline CDR1 and CDR2 sequences are LNHNV and YYDKDF (reference sequence). Trimming pared 0 bases from V and 7 bases from J, leaving 21 bases between. The length of the CDR3 is 17 residues. The CDR3 region is CATSRDRQDSLVSGYTF. CDR3 sequence (DNA): TGTGCCACCAGCAGAGATAGACAAGACAGCCTCGTCTCTGGCTACACCTTC.

Here the CDR3 reads CAWSNTESRGYTF. CDR3 bases: TGTGCCTGGAGTAACACGGAATCGCGGGGCTACACCTTC. The chain uses TRBV30 and TRBJ1-2; no clear D gene. The germline CDR1 and CDR2 sequences are GTSNPN and SVGIG (reference sequence). Trimming removed 2 bases from V and 8 bases from J, with 15 bases in between. The CDR3 loop spans 13 amino acids. Looking up the rest from reference TRBV30 and TRBJ1-2 gives the full variable domain: SQTIHQWPATLVQPVGSPLSLECTVEGTSNPNLYWYRQAAGRGLQLLFYSVGIGQISSEVPQNLSASRPQDRQFILSSKKLLLSDSGFYLCAWSNTESRGYTFGSGTRLTVV.

The rearrangement uses TRBV5-1 and TRBJ1-1; a possible D gene is TRBD1 (5 bases). This CDR3 is built from 16 residues. CDR1 SGHRS and CDR2 YFSETQ come from the germline V gene. Trimming cost V 3 bases and J 1 base, with 16 bases left between them. As DNA, the CDR3 is TGCGCCAGCAGCTCTCAGGGTGGGATAAAGAACACTGAAGCTTTCTTT. As protein: CASSSQGGIKNTEAFF.

The sample holds a few counts of this clone. The chain joins TRBV5-5 to TRBJ1-4; the match to TRBD1 covers 7 bases. V gave up 3 bases and J gave up 3 bases; unmatched junction bases: 5. The V gene's germline CDR1 is SGHKS and CDR2 YYEKEE (reference sequence). This CDR3 is 15 amino acids long. CDR3 nucleotides: TGTGCCAGCAGCTCCGAGGGACAGCCTAATGAAAAACTGTTTTTT. Residues: CASSSEGQPNEKLFF.

The V and J genes are TRBV2 and TRBJ1-2; unclear D gene. The CDR3 runs 12 residues. Germline V CDR1 and CDR2: SNHLY, FYNNEI. Trimming removed 8 bases from V and 1 base from J, with 8 bases in between. CDR3 sequence reads: CASEYDNYGYTF. The DNA of the CDR3 is TGTGCCAGCGAGTACGATAACTATGGCTACACCTTC.

The chain joins TRBV5-5 to TRBJ2-7; 9 bases line up with TRBD2. The V gene end was trimmed by 0 bases and the J gene end by 0 bases; junction bases not matched to a gene: 7. The germline gives CDR1 SGHKS, CDR2 YYEKEE (reference sequence). The CDR3 extends over 17 amino acids. CDR3 residues: CASSLGLADRSSYEQYF. The CDR3 DNA follows: TGTGCCAGCAGCTTGGGACTAGCGGACCGGAGCTCCTACGAGCAGTACTTC. Combining the CDR3 with reference TRBV5-5 and TRBJ2-7 gives the whole variable domain DAGVTQSPTHLIKTRGQQVTLRCSPISGHKSVSWYQQVLGQGPQFIFQYYEKEERGRGNFPDRFSARQFPNYSSELNVNALLLGDSALYLCASSLGLADRSSYEQYFGPGTRLTVT.

This clone has a handful of counts. V usage is TRBV5-8 and J usage is TRBJ2-7; possibly TRBD2 for D (5 bases). V lost 4 bases and J 3 bases, leaving 17 bases between the germline ends. CDR3 size: 15 residues. Germline V CDR1 and CDR2: SGHTS, YDEGEE. The CDR3 protein is CASSRDYGRFYEQYF. CDR3 coding DNA: TGTGCCAGCAGCCGCGACTATGGAAGATTCTACGAGCAGTACTTC.

The chain couples TRBV6-5 to TRBJ2-2, with D perhaps TRBD1 (6 bases). CDR1 and CDR2 from the germline V gene are MNHEY and SVGAGI. V lost 7 bases and J 5 bases, leaving 17 bases between the germline ends. The CDR3 loop spans 15 amino acids. CDR3 protein: CASTQKGVRTGELFF. In nucleotides, the CDR3 is TGTGCCAGCACCCAAAAGGGGGTTAGAACCGGGGAGCTGTTTTTT.

V usage is TRBV27 and J usage is TRBJ2-1; possibly TRBD1 or TRBD2 for D (6 bases each). Trimming left V 0 bases short and J 4 bases short, with 16 bases between. Germline values: CDR1 MNHEY, CDR2 SMNVEV (reference sequence). The CDR3 is 17 residues long. This chain's CDR3 is CASSLSGGPPRYNEQFF. In nucleotides, the CDR3 is TGTGCCAGCAGTTTATCGGGGGGCCCACCTCGGTACAATGAGCAGTTCTTC.

The rearrangement links TRBV5-6 to TRBJ2-7; D gene uncertain. Germline V gives CDR1 SGHDT, CDR2 YYEEEE. The CDR3 consists of 15 residues. The V end was cut by 4 bases, the J end by 3 bases, with 17 bases between. The CDR3 spells CASSTGGWGNYEQYF. CDR3 in DNA: TGTGCCAGCAGCACTGGTGGGTGGGGAAACTACGAGCAGTACTTC.

CDR3 protein: CASRRAGTGTRSPLHF. In DNA form, the CDR3 reads TGTGCCAGCAGGAGGGCCGGGACAGGGACTAGGTCACCCCTCCACTTT. The chain uses TRBV13 and TRBJ1-6; 9 bases are shared with TRBD1. From germline, CDR1 is PRHDT and CDR2 FYEKMQ (reference sequence). The CDR3 is 16 residues long. The J segment lost 10 bases and the V segment lost 6 bases, leaving 13 bases of the junction unmatched.

The V and J genes are TRBV6-1 and TRBJ1-5; D perhaps matches TRBD1 (6 bases). The CDR3 is 15 amino acids. V shed 2 bases and J shed 9 bases, with 17 bases lying between them. Germline assignment: CDR1 MNHNS and CDR2 SASEGT. The CDR3 DNA follows: TGTGCCAGCAGTGAAATAAGGACAGCAGTGGGGCCCCAGCATTTT. It is translated as CASSEIRTAVGPQHF.

V gene TRBV24-1 combines with J gene TRBJ1-2, with D unclear. V was pared by 7 bases and J by 8 bases, with 10 bases between. CDR3 size: 11 residues. CDR1 is KGHDR and CDR2 is SFDVKD in the germline V gene. CDR3 sequence reads: CATRDVDGYTF. DNA of the CDR3: TGTGCCACCAGGGACGTGGACGGCTACACCTTC.

The gene calls are TRBV5-1 and TRBJ1-2; 8 bases fit TRBD1. V was clipped by 4 bases and J by 4 bases; unmatched bases: 6. Germline V gives CDR1 SGHRS, CDR2 YFSETQ. The CDR3 length is 14 residues. The CDR3 is CASSTGQVGYGYTF. Here the CDR3 DNA reads TGCGCCAGCAGCACGGGACAGGTGGGCTATGGCTACACCTTC. Drawing the rest from reference TRBV5-1 and TRBJ1-2, the complete variable domain is KAGVTQTPRYLIKTRGQQVTLSCSPISGHRSVSWYQQTPGQGLQFLFEYFSETQRNKGNFPGRFSGRQFSNSRSEMNVSTLELGDSALYLCASSTGQVGYGYTFGSGTRLTVV.

V gene TRBV10-2 combines with J gene TRBJ1-2, with TRBD1 matching over 8 bases. Germline lookup yields CDR1 WSHSY and CDR2 SAAADI. Trimming cost V 3 bases and J 3 bases; bases outside gene matches: 9. The CDR3 is 16 residues long. The CDR3 here is CASSDSRTGSHYGYTF. DNA of the CDR3: TGCGCCAGCAGTGATTCAAGGACAGGGTCACACTATGGCTACACCTTC.

The chain has TRBV13 and TRBJ1-1; D unclear. This CDR3 has 12 amino acids. V dropped 6 bases and J dropped 2 bases, with 7 bases sitting between them. Looked up from germline, CDR1 is PRHDT and CDR2 is FYEKMQ (reference sequence). CDR3 sequence: CASSGSNTEAFF. In DNA form, the CDR3 reads TGTGCCAGCAGTGGCAGCAACACTGAAGCTTTCTTT.

This clone was picked up one time. The chain employs TRBV7-9 and TRBJ1-1; 7 nucleotides match TRBD1. The V and J ends lost 1 base and 0 bases, in that order; junction bases with no gene match: 2. This CDR3 spans 15 amino acids. CDR1 is SEHNR and CDR2 is FQNEAQ in the germline V gene (reference sequence). CDR3 nucleotides: TGTGCCAGCAGCTTAGGAACAGGGGTGAACACTGAAGCTTTCTTT. This codes for CASSLGTGVNTEAFF. Supplemented by reference TRBV7-9 and TRBJ1-1, the full variable domain reads DTGVSQNPRHKITKRGQNVTFRCDPISEHNRLYWYRQTLGQGPEFLTYFQNEAQLEKSRLLSDRFSAERPKGSFSTLEIQRTEQGDSAMYLCASSLGTGVNTEAFFGQGTRLTVV.

V and J are TRBV5-1 and TRBJ2-7, with a possible D match to TRBD2 (5 bases). Trimming pared 4 bases from V and 3 bases from J, leaving 11 bases between. Germline lookup yields CDR1 SGHRS and CDR2 YFSETQ. The CDR3 sequence is 13 residues long. The CDR3 protein is CASSPEGLYEQYF. CDR3 coding DNA: TGCGCCAGCAGCCCCGAGGGCCTCTACGAGCAGTACTTC.

This chain joins TRBV29-1 and TRBJ1-1; TRBD1 matches 7 bases. V was pared by 5 bases and J by 10 bases, with 16 bases of the junction left unmatched. The CDR3 length is 14 residues. Germline lookup yields CDR1 SQVTM and CDR2 ANQGSEA. The DNA for the CDR3 is TGCAGCGTTAATAGACAGGGCCCGGGAAGTGGAGCTTTCTTT. This encodes CSVNRQGPGSGAFF.

The J gene is TRBJ2-7, the V gene TRBV27; D may be TRBD1 (6 bases). This CDR3 spans 11 amino acids. From germline, CDR1 is MNHEY and CDR2 SMNVEV (reference sequence). Trimming stripped 6 bases from V and 5 bases from J, with 8 bases between. For the CDR3, the DNA is TGTGCCAGCAGCCAGGGGAACGAGCAGTACTTC. This translates into CASSQGNEQYF.

The chain carries TRBV6-5 and TRBJ1-3, with D perhaps TRBD1 (5 bases). CDR1 and CDR2 from the germline V gene are MNHEY and SVGAGI. The CDR3 has 14 amino acids. Trimming took 6 bases from V and 0 from J, leaving 9 bases between them. CDR3 sequence reads: CASSPQDSGNTIYF. CDR3 bases: TGTGCCAGCAGCCCACAGGACTCTGGAAACACCATATATTTT.

This clone appeared a few times. CDR3 DNA sequence: TGTGCCAGCAGCCAAGACGGACTGGGTGAGCAGTTCTTC. This gives the protein CASSQDGLGEQFF. The chain is built from TRBV3-1 (or the pseudogene TRBV3-2) and TRBJ2-1, with D tentatively TRBD2 (5 bases). The CDR3 is 13 amino acids. In germline, CDR1 is LGHDT, CDR2 YNNKEL (reference sequence). Trimming stripped 0 bases from V and 9 bases from J, with 9 bases between.

The count of this clone is one. The J gene is TRBJ2-7, the V gene TRBV5-8; D is possibly TRBD1 (5 bases). The CDR3 is 13 amino acids. Trimming shortened V by 2 bases and J by 3 bases, and 9 bases separated the two germline ends. Germline lookup yields CDR1 SGHTS and CDR2 YDEGEE. CDR3 DNA sequence: TGTGCCAGCAGCTTTAGGGGCTTCTACGAGCAGTACTTC. Residues: CASSFRGFYEQYF.